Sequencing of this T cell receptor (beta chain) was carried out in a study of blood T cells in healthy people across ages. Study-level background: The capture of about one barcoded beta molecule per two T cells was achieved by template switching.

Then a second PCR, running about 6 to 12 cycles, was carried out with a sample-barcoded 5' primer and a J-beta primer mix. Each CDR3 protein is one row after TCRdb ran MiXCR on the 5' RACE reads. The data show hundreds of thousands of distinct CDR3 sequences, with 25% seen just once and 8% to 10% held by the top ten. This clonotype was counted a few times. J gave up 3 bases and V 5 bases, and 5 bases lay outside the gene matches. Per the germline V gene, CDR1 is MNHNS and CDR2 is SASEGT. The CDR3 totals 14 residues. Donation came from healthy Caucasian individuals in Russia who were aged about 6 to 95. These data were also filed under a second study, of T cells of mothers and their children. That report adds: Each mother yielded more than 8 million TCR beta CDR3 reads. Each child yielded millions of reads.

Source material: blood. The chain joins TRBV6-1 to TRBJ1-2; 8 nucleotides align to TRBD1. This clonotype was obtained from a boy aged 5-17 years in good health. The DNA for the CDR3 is TGTGCCAGCAGTCCGGACAGGGCCTACTATGGCTACACCTTC. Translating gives CASSPDRAYYGYTF.